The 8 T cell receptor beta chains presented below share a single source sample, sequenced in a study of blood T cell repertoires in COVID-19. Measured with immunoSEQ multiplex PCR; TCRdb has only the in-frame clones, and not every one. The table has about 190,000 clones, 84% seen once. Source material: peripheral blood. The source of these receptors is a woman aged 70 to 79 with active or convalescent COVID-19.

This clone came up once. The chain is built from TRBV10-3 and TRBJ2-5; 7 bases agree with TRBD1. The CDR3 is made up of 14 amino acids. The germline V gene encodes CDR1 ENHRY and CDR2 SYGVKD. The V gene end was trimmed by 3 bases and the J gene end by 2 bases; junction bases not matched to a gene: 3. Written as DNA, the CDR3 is TGTGCCATCAGTGAAGGGACAGAACAAGAGACCCAGTACTTC. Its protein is CAISEGTEQETQYF.

CDR3 protein: CASSFGAGRRYF. CDR3 in DNA: TGTGCCAGCAGTTTCGGGGCGGGACGTCGGTACTTC. The chain uses TRBV12-3 or TRBV12-4 and TRBJ2-5; D is perhaps TRBD2 (6 bases). V was pared by 3 bases and J by 13 bases, with 15 bases between. This CDR3 spans 12 amino acids.

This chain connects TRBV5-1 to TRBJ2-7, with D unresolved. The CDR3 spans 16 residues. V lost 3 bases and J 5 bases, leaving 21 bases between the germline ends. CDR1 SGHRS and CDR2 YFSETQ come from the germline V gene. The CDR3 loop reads CASSSRPPASPDEQYF. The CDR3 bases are TGCGCCAGCAGCTCCCGGCCTCCAGCGAGCCCAGACGAGCAGTACTTC.

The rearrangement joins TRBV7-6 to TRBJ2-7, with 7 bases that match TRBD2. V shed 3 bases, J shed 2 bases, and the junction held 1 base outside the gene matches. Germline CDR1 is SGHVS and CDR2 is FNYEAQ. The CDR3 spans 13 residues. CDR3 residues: CASSLGGTYEQYF. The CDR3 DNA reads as TGTGCCAGCAGCTTGGGGGGGACCTACGAGCAGTACTTC.

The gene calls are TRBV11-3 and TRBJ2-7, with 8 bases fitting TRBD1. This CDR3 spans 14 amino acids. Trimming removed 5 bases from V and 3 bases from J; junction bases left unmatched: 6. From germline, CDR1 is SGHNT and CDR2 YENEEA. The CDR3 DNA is TGTGCCAGCAGCCGGTCCACAGGGGGCTACGAGCAGTACTTC. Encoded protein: CASSRSTGGYEQYF.

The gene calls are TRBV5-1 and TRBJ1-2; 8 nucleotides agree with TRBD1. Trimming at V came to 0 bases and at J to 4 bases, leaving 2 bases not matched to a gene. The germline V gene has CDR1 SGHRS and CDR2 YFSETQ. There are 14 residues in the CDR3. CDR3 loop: CASSLGTGLYGYTF. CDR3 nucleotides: TGCGCCAGCAGCTTGGGGACAGGGCTCTATGGCTACACCTTC.

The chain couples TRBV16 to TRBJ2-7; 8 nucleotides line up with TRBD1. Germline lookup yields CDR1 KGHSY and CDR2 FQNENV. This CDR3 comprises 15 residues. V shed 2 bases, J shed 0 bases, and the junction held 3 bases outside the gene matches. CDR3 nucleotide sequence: TGTGCCAGCAGCCAACACAGGGGGGCCTCCTACGAGCAGTACTTC. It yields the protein CASSQHRGASYEQYF.

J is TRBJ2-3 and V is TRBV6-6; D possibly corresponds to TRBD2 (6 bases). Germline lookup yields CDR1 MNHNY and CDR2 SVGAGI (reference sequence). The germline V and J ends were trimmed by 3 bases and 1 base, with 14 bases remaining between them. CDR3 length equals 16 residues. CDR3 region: CASSYHRENRTDTQYF. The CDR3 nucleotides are TGTGCCAGCAGTTATCACCGGGAGAACCGCACAGATACGCAGTATTTT.